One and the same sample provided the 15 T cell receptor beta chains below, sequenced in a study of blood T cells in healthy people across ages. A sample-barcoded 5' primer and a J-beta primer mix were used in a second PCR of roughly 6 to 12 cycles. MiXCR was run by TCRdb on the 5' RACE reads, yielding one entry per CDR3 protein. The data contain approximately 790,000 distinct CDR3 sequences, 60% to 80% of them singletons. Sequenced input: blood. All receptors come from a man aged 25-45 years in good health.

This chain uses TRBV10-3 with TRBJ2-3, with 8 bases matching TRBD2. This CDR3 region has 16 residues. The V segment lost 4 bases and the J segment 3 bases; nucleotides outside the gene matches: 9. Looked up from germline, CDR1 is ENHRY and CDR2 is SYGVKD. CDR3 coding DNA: TGTGCCATCAGTGCGACGGTTGCGGGGGGAACAGATACGCAGTATTTT. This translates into CAISATVAGGTDTQYF.

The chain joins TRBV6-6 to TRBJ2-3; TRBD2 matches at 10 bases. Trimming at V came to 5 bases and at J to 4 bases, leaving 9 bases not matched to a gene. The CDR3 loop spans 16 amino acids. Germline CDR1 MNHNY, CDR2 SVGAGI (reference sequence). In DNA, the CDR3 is TGTGCCAGCAGTACCAGCGATAGCGGGGGGTCAGATACGCAGTATTTT. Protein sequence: CASSTSDSGGSDTQYF.

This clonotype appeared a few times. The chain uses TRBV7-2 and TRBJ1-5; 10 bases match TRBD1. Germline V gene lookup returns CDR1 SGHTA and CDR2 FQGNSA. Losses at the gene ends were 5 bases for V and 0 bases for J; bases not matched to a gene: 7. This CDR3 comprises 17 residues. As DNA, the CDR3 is TGTGCCAGCAGCCCGGACAGGGGGTCTTATAGCAATCAGCCCCAGCATTTT. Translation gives CASSPDRGSYSNQPQHF.

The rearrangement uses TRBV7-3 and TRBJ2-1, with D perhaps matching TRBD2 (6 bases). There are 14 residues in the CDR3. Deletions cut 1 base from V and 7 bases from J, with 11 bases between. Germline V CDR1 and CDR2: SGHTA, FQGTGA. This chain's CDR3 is CASSLNKAGNEQFF. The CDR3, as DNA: TGTGCCAGCAGCTTAAACAAGGCGGGGAATGAGCAGTTCTTC.

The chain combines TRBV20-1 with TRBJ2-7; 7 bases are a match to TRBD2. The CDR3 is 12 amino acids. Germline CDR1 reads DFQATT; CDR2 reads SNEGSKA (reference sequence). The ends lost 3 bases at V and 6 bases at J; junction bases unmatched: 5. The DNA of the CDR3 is TGCAGTGCTAGCGGGGGGTTCGGCGAGCAGTACTTC. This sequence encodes CSASGGFGEQYF.

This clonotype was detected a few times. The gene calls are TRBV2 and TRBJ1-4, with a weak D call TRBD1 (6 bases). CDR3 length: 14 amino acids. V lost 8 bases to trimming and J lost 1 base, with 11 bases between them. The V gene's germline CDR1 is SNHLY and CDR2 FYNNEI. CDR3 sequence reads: CASREQGTNEKLFF. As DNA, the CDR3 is TGTGCCAGCCGCGAACAGGGAACTAATGAAAAACTGTTTTTT.

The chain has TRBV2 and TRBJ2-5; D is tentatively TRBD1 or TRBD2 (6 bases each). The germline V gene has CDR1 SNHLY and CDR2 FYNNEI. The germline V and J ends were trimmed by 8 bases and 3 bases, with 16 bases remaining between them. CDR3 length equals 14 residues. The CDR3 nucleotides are TGTGCCAGCGAGGGAGGAGGGGGTGAAGAGACCCAGTACTTC. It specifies CASEGGGGEETQYF.

CDR3 DNA: TGCAGTGCTCTGGACAGGGTGAACACCGGGGAGCTGTTTTTT. As protein: CSALDRVNTGELFF. The chain has TRBV20-1 and TRBJ2-2, with 8 nucleotides matching TRBD1. J lost 1 base, V lost 5 bases, and 3 bases had no gene match. This CDR3 is built from 14 residues. Per the germline V gene, CDR1 is DFQATT and CDR2 is SNEGSKA (reference sequence).

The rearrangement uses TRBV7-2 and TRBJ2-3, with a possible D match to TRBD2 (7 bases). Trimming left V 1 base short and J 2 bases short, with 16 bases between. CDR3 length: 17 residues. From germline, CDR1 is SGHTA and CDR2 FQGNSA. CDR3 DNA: TGTGCCAGCAGCTTAGTGGGGGAGGGGGGCTACACAGATACGCAGTATTTT. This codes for CASSLVGEGGYTDTQYF.

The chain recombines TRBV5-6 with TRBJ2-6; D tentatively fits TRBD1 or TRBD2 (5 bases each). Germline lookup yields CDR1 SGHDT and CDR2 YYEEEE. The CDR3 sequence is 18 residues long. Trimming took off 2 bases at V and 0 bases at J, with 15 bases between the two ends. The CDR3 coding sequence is TGTGCCAGCAGCTTACCGGGGCAGAATTCCTCTGGGGCCAACGTCCTGACTTTC. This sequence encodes CASSLPGQNSSGANVLTF.

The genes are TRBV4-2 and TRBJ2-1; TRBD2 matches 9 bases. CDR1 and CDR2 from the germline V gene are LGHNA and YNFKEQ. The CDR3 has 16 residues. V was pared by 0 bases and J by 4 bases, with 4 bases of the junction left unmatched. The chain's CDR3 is CASSQETSGTYNEQFF. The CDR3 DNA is TGTGCCAGCAGCCAAGAGACTAGCGGTACTTACAATGAGCAGTTCTTC.

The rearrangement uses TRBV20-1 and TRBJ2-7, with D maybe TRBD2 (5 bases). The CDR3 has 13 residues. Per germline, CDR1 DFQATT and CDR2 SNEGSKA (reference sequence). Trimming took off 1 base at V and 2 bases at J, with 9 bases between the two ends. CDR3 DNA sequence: TGCAGTGCTAGAGTGGACGGGACCTACGAGCAGTACTTC. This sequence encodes CSARVDGTYEQYF.

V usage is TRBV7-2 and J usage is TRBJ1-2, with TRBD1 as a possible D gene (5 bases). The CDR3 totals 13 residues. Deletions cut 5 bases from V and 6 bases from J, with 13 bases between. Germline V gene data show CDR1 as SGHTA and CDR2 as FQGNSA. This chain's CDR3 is CASSVSGGDGYTF. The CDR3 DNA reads TGTGCCAGCAGCGTATCGGGGGGAGATGGCTACACCTTC.

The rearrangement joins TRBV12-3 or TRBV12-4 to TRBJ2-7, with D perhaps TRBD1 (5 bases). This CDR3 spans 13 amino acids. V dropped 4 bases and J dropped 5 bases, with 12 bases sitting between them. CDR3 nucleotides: TGTGCCAGCAGTTCCCCTTTCAGGGACGAGCAGTACTTC. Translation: CASSSPFRDEQYF.

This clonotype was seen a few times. The CDR3 DNA reads TGCAGTGCTAGAAAGACAGCAATCACAGATACGCAGTATTTT. Protein sequence: CSARKTAITDTQYF. The chain has TRBV20-1 and TRBJ2-3, with D perhaps matching TRBD1 (5 bases). Trimming took off 2 bases at V and 2 bases at J, with 11 bases between the two ends. Germline CDR1 is DFQATT and CDR2 is SNEGSKA (reference sequence). This CDR3 contains 14 residues.